Listed here are 19 T cell receptor beta chains from one sample, sequenced in a study of beta chain features in type 1 diabetes. The antigens of these receptors remain unknown. Study-level results: Among patients with Type 1 diabetes, TCRB CDR3s were moderately but significantly shorter in every one of the four CD4+ subsets.

Expressed TCRB transcripts were sequenced after all isolated RNA was converted to cDNA. TCRdb's table, derived via immunoSEQ multiplex PCR, lists solely in-frame clones and lacks some. This sample has 600,000 to 700,000 clones, with 13% found just once. The specimen was naive CD4+ T cells from blood. All receptors come from a man aged 18 to 29 with type 1 diabetes.

There are a few counts of this clone. V gene TRBV5-4 combines with J gene TRBJ1-1, with 7 bases lining up with TRBD1. This CDR3 has 16 amino acids. The germline CDR1 and CDR2 sequences are SGHNT and YYREEE (reference sequence). J lost 0 bases, V lost 4 bases, and 9 bases had no gene match. CDR3 DNA sequence: TGTGCCAGCAGCCCTCTACCGGGACAGCTGAACACTGAAGCTTTCTTT. Its protein is CASSPLPGQLNTEAFF.

The chain has TRBV7-9 and TRBJ1-1; no clear D. V lost 5 bases, J lost 3 bases, and 13 bases lay in between. Germline assignment: CDR1 SEHNR and CDR2 FQNEAQ (reference sequence). This CDR3 has 14 amino acids. In DNA, the CDR3 is TGTGCCAGCAGCCCAGTTTCTGGGGACACTGAAGCTTTCTTT. Encoded protein: CASSPVSGDTEAFF. The full variable domain, rest sourced from reference TRBV7-9 and TRBJ1-1, is DTGVSQNPRHKITKRGQNVTFRCDPISEHNRLYWYRQTLGQGPEFLTYFQNEAQLEKSRLLSDRFSAERPKGSFSTLEIQRTEQGDSAMYLCASSPVSGDTEAFFGQGTRLTVV.

The V call is TRBV5-1, the J call TRBJ1-1, with D unresolved. Trimming removed 0 bases at V and 4 bases at J, with 10 bases between. The CDR3 consists of 14 residues. CDR1 is SGHRS and CDR2 is YFSETQ in the germline V gene. The CDR3 nucleotides read TGCGCCAGCAGCTTGGAGGGAACAGTCACTGAAGCTTTCTTT. This translates into CASSLEGTVTEAFF.

This clone has more than one count but fewer than ten. CDR3 sequence reads: CASSQVTGANYGYTF. CDR3 sequence (DNA): TGCGCCAGCAGCCAAGTGACGGGGGCGAACTATGGCTACACCTTC. The chain has TRBV4-1 and TRBJ1-2, with D perhaps matching TRBD1 (6 bases). Germline CDR1 reads MGHRA; CDR2 reads YSYEKL. The CDR3 has 15 residues. Trimming removed 1 base from V and 2 bases from J, with 11 bases in between.

In the case of this clone: Within the sample, other DNA sequences also encode this same CDR3. This rearrangement joins TRBV5-1 to TRBJ1-1; D is undetermined. CDR1 SGHRS and CDR2 YFSETQ come from the germline V gene. The CDR3 spans 13 residues. Trimming cost V 0 bases and J 3 bases, with 6 bases left between them. The CDR3 here is CASSLVGDTEAFF. The CDR3 DNA reads as TGCGCCAGCAGCTTGGTGGGAGACACTGAAGCTTTCTTT. The full variable domain, its missing parts supplied by reference TRBV5-1 and TRBJ1-1, is KAGVTQTPRYLIKTRGQQVTLSCSPISGHRSVSWYQQTPGQGLQFLFEYFSETQRNKGNFPGRFSGRQFSNSRSEMNVSTLELGDSALYLCASSLVGDTEAFFGQGTRLTVV.

The table lists this clone with a few counts. The chain employs TRBV7-9 and TRBJ1-2; D perhaps matches TRBD1 (5 bases). The length of the CDR3 is 13 residues. In germline, CDR1 is SEHNR, CDR2 FQNEAQ (reference sequence). The ends were cut back, 6 bases at V and 1 base at J, with 9 bases in the middle. CDR3 loop: CASSRTSNYGYTF. In DNA, the CDR3 is TGTGCCAGCAGTCGGACAAGTAACTATGGCTACACCTTC.

The genes are TRBV5-8 and TRBJ2-5, with TRBD1 identical over 8 bases. The trim removed 5 bases at V and 5 bases at J, leaving 2 bases unmatched. The CDR3 covers 12 residues. Germline assignment: CDR1 SGHTS and CDR2 YDEGEE. The CDR3 loop reads CASSRTGETQYF. The CDR3 bases are TGTGCCAGCAGTAGGACAGGGGAGACCCAGTACTTC.

This clone was observed a handful of times. The V call is TRBV2, the J call TRBJ2-5, with no clear D. Trimming shortened V by 4 bases and J by 13 bases, and 13 bases separated the two germline ends. From germline, CDR1 is SNHLY and CDR2 FYNNEI. This CDR3 region has 11 residues. For the CDR3, the DNA is TGTGCCAGCAGTGGGAACTATAGCCCGTACTTC. Residues: CASSGNYSPYF.

V and J are TRBV25-1 and TRBJ2-3; 9 bases match TRBD2. This CDR3 spans 15 amino acids. V shed 6 bases and J 3 bases; nucleotides not matched to a gene: 7. Looked up from germline, CDR1 is MGHDK and CDR2 is SYGVNS. Written as DNA, the CDR3 is TGTGCCAGCAGAGTTCGACTAGCGGAGACAGATACGCAGTATTTT. Encoded protein: CASRVRLAETDTQYF.

The rearrangement joins TRBV9 to TRBJ1-5, with 7 positions matching TRBD1. Per germline, CDR1 SGDLS and CDR2 YYNGEE. The CDR3 spans 15 residues. Losses at the gene ends were 0 bases for V and 5 bases for J; bases not matched to a gene: 5. In nucleotides, the CDR3 is TGTGCCAGCAGCGTAGATATGGGACAGTATCAGCCCCAGCATTTT. This sequence encodes CASSVDMGQYQPQHF. Looking up the rest from reference TRBV9 and TRBJ1-5 gives the full variable domain: DSGVTQTPKHLITATGQRVTLRCSPRSGDLSVYWYQQSLDQGLQFLIQYYNGEERAKGNILERFSAQQFPDLHSELNLSSLELGDSALYFCASSVDMGQYQPQHFGDGTRLSIL.

This clone was recorded a few times. This chain joins TRBV28 and TRBJ2-2; D unclear. CDR1 and CDR2 from the germline V gene are MDHEN and SYDVKM. The ends were cut back, 6 bases at V and 1 base at J, with 6 bases in the middle. CDR3 size: 13 residues. This CDR3 is CASSEQNTGELFF. The CDR3 DNA reads as TGTGCCAGCAGCGAACAGAACACCGGGGAGCTGTTTTTT.

This clone was detected a few times. This chain connects TRBV2 to TRBJ1-1; D is unclear. The CDR3 runs 14 residues. V dropped 3 bases and J dropped 1 base, with 9 bases sitting between them. Germline lookup yields CDR1 SNHLY and CDR2 FYNNEI. This CDR3 reads CASSEGSGNTEAFF. In nucleotides, the CDR3 is TGTGCCAGCAGTGAGGGGTCAGGGAACACTGAAGCTTTCTTT.

The rearrangement joins TRBV2 to TRBJ1-5, with D unclear. The V and J ends lost 4 bases and 0 bases respectively, with 7 bases between them. Germline assignment: CDR1 SNHLY and CDR2 FYNNEI. The CDR3 spans 14 residues. The CDR3 bases are TGTGCCAGCAGTGGGACGGATAGCAATCAGCCCCAGCATTTT. It encodes CASSGTDSNQPQHF. The entire variable domain, with the rest obtained from reference TRBV2 and TRBJ1-5, is as follows: EPEVTQTPSHQVTQMGQEVILRCVPISNHLYFYWYRQILGQKVEFLVSFYNNEISEKSEIFDDQFSVERPDGSNFTLKIRSTKLEDSAMYFCASSGTDSNQPQHFGDGTRLSIL.

This clone was detected only a few times. The chain combines TRBV6-5 with TRBJ1-2; 10 bases line up with TRBD1. The germline CDR1 and CDR2 sequences are MNHEY and SVGAGI. V lost 6 bases, J lost 6 bases, and 4 bases stayed unmatched. The CDR3 extends over 13 amino acids. The CDR3: CASSRGTGDGYTF. CDR3 DNA sequence: TGTGCCAGCAGCCGTGGGACAGGGGATGGCTACACCTTC.

This clone was seen only a few times. The chain carries TRBV5-1 and TRBJ2-3; 9 bases map to TRBD2. The CDR3 totals 17 residues. CDR1 is SGHRS and CDR2 is YFSETQ in the germline V gene. V shed 1 base, J shed 3 bases, and the junction held 9 bases outside the gene matches. The CDR3 region is CASSLRSSGVRTDTQYF. Written as DNA, the CDR3 is TGCGCCAGCAGCTTGAGGTCTAGCGGGGTACGGACAGATACGCAGTATTTT.

CDR3 amino acids: CAWSGFVGEKLFF. The CDR3 coding sequence is TGTGCCTGGAGTGGATTCGTGGGTGAAAAACTGTTTTTT. The chain couples TRBV30 to TRBJ1-4; D uncertain. Trimming took off 1 base at V and 7 bases at J, with 10 bases between the two ends. The germline CDR1 and CDR2 sequences are GTSNPN and SVGIG (reference sequence). CDR3 size: 13 residues.

The chain has TRBV19 and TRBJ2-3, with 9 bases aligning to TRBD1. V gave up 9 bases and J gave up 3 bases; unmatched junction bases: 7. The CDR3 is 14 amino acids. Germline V gene sequence: CDR1 LNHDA, CDR2 SQIVND (reference sequence). The CDR3 region is CASRFGQGTDTQYF. In DNA form, the CDR3 reads TGTGCCAGCCGATTCGGACAGGGGACAGATACGCAGTATTTT.

This clone was counted only a few times. V gene TRBV5-1 combines with J gene TRBJ1-2; 12 bases align to TRBD1. Germline V gene data show CDR1 as SGHRS and CDR2 as YFSETQ. The CDR3 totals 16 residues. Losses at the gene ends were 4 bases for V and 5 bases for J; bases not matched to a gene: 9. Here the CDR3 reads CASSPGQGARFYGYTF. The DNA for the CDR3 is TGCGCCAGCAGCCCGGGACAGGGGGCGCGGTTTTATGGCTACACCTTC.

The rearrangement links TRBV7-2 to TRBJ1-1; D is uncertain. The germline V gene has CDR1 SGHTA and CDR2 FQGNSA. The V and J ends lost 5 bases and 3 bases respectively, with 16 bases between them. This CDR3 spans 15 amino acids. The CDR3 protein is CASSPTSALYTEAFF. In DNA form, the CDR3 reads TGTGCCAGCAGCCCAACCTCAGCACTTTACACTGAAGCTTTCTTT.